This record concerns one T cell receptor beta chain sequence. These data originate in a study of blood T cell repertoires in COVID-19. Turning to the study itself: T cells, B-cell-depleted T cells, or PBMCs supplied cDNA or gDNA.

Produced via immunoSEQ multiplex PCR; TCRdb's table is partial and in-frame only. The table has about 230,000 clones, approximately 90% seen once. Seattle researchers signed up patients amid active infection and tracked them longitudinally. V shed 4 bases and J shed 5 bases, with 8 bases lying between them. CDR3 size: 12 residues. Looked up from germline, CDR1 is MDHEN and CDR2 is SYDVKM. Source material: peripheral blood. The chain recombines TRBV28 with TRBJ1-2; D possibly corresponds to TRBD1 (5 bases). This clonotype was sampled from a man between 50 and 59 years old with COVID-19, enrolled during active disease. CDR3 region: CASSSPGYGYTF. CDR3 sequence (DNA): TGTGCCAGCAGTTCACCAGGGTATGGCTACACCTTC.